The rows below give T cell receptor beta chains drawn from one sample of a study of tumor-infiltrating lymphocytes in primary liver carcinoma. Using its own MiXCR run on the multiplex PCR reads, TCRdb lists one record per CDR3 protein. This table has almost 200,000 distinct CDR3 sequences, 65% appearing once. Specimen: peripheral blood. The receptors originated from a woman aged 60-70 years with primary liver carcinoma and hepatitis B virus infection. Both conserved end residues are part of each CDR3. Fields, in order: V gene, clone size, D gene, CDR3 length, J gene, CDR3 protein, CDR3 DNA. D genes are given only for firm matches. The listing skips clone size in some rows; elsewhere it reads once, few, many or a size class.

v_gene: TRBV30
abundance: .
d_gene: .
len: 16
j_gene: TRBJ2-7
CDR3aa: CAWSALGRGMGGEQYF
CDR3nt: TGTGCCTGGAGTGCCCTGGGACGGGGCATGGGTGGCGAGCAGTACTTC

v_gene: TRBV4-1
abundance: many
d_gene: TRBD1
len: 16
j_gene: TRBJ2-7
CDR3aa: CASSRENRGMTYEQYF
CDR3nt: TGCGCCAGCAGCCGAGAAAACAGGGGTATGACCTACGAGCAGTACTTC

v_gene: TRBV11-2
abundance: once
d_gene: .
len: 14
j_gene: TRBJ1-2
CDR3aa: CDSSSHRDGYGYTF
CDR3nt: TGTGACAGCAGCTCCCATAGGGATGGGTATGGCTACACCTTC

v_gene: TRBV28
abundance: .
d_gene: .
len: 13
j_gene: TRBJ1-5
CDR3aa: CASSFGSNQPQHF
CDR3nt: TGTGCCAGCAGTTTCGGTAGCAATCAGCCCCAGCATTTT

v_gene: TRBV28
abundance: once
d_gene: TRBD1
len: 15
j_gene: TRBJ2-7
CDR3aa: CASSLQGQGVDVQYF
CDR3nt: TGTGCCAGCAGTTTGCAAGGACAGGGTGTGGACGTGCAGTACTTC

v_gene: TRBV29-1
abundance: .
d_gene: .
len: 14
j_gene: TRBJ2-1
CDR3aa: CSVEEVVVGVEQFF
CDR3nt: TGCAGCGTTGAAGAGGTTGTAGTGGGAGTTGAGCAGTTCTTC

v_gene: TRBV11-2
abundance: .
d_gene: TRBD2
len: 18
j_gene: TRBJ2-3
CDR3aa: CASNFGGAGGLGPDMQYF
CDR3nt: TGTGCCAGCAACTTCGGGGGGGCCGGGGGGCTTGGCCCAGATATGCAGTATTTT

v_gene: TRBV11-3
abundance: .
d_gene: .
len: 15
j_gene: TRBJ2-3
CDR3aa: CADILDRHTTDTQYF
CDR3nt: TGTGCCGACATCTTAGATCGACATACTACAGATACGCAGTATTTT

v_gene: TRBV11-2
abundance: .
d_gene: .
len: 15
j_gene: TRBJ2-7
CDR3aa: CTSSLKWWQVYEQYF
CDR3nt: TGTACCAGCAGCTTAAAGTGGTGGCAGGTCTACGAGCAGTACTTC

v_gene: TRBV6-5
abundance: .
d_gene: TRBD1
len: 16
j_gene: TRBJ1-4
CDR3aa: CANSGSPGQQNEKLFF
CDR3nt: TGTGCCAACAGTGGGTCTCCGGGACAGCAAAATGAAAAACTGTTTTTT

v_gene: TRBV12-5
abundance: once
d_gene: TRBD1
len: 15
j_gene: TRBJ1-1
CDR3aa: CAGGEKQGASTDAFF
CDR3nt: TGTGCTGGTGGTGAGAAACAGGGGGCAAGTACTGATGCTTTCTTT

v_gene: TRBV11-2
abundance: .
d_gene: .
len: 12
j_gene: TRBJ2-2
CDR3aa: CASGLHSGELFF
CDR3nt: TGTGCCAGCGGCCTCCACTCCGGGGAGCTGTTTTTT

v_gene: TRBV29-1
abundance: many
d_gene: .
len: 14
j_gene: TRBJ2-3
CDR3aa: CSVHRGGSTDTQYF
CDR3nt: TGCAGCGTACACAGGGGGGGGAGCACAGATACGCAGTATTTT

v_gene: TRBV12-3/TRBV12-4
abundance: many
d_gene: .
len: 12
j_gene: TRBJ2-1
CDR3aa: CASSLYGDEQFF
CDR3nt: TGTGCCAGCAGTTTATACGGCGATGAGCAGTTCTTC

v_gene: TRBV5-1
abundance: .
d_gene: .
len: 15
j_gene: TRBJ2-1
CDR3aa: CASSLGWESSNEQFF
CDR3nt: TGCGCCAGCAGCTTGGGGTGGGAGTCCTCCAATGAGCAGTTCTTC

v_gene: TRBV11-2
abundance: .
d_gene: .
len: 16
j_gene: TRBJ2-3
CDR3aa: CAGSQGLTNATDMQYF
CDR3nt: TGTGCCGGCAGCCAAGGACTGACCAACGCAACAGATATGCAGTATTTT

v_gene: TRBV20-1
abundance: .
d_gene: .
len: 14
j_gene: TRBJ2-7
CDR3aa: CSARILRVTYEQYF
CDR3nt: TGCAGTGCTAGAATCCTACGGGTCACCTACGAGCAGTACTTC

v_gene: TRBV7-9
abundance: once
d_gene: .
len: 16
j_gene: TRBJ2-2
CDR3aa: CASSLYRGGDIGELFF
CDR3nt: TGTGCCAGCAGCTTATACAGGGGAGGAGACATCGGGGAGCTGTTTTTT

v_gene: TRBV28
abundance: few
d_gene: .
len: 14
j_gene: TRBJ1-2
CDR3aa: CASSLTPEQRGYTF
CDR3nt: TGTGCCAGCAGTTTGACCCCCGAGCAGAGGGGCTACACCTTC

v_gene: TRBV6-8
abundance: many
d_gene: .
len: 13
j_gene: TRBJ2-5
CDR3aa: CARIRDTQETQYF
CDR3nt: TGTGCCAGGATCCGGGACACCCAAGAGACCCAGTACTTC

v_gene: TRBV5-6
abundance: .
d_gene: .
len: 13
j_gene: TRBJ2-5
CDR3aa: CASSFRGAETQYF
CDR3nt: TGTGCCAGCAGCTTCCGGGGTGCGGAGACCCAGTACTTC

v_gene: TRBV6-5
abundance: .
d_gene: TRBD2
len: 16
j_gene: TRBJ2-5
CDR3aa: CASSLGLAGVSETQYF
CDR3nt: TGTGCCAGCAGTCTCGGACTAGCGGGAGTCTCAGAGACCCAGTACTTC

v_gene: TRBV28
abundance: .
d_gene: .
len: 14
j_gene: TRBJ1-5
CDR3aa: CASLEAGSNQPQHF
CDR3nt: TGTGCCAGCCTGGAGGCGGGGAGCAATCAGCCCCAGCATTTT

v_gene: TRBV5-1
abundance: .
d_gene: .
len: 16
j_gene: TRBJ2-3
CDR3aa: CASSDEGLLIADTQYF
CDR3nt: TGCGCCAGCAGCGATGAGGGACTGCTAATCGCAGATACGCAGTATTTT

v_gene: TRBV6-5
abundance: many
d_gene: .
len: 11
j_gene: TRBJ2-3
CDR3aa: CASSAGYTQYF
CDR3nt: TGTGCCAGCAGCGCCGGGTATACGCAGTATTTT

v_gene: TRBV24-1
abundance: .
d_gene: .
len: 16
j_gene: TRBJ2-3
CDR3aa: CATSDPLGDGTDTQYF
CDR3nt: TGTGCCACCAGTGATCCCCTTGGGGATGGAACAGATACGCAGTATTTT

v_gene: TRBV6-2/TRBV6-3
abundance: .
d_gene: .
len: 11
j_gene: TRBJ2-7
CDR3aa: CACSSWDEQYF
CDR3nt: TGCGCCTGCAGTTCGTGGGACGAGCAGTACTTC

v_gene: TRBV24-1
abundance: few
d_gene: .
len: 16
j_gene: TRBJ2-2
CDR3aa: CATSHPTALNTGELFF
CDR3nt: TGTGCCACCAGTCACCCGACAGCACTAAACACCGGGGAGCTGTTTTTT

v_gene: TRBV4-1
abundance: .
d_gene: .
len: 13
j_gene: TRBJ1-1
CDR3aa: CTSSRARETEAFF
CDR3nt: TGCACCAGCAGCCGCGCCAGGGAAACTGAAGCTTTCTTT

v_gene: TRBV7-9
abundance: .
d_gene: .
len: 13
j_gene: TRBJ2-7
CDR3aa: CASSRALAYEQYF
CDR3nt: TGTGCCAGCAGCCGGGCCCTCGCCTACGAGCAGTACTTC

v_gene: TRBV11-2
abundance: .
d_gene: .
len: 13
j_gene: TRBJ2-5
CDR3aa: CASSLHGLETQNF
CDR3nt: TGTGCCAGCAGCTTACATGGGCTAGAGACCCAGAACTTC

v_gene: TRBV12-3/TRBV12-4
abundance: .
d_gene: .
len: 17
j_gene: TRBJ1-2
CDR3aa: CASNLSQAGALNYGYTF
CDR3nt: TGTGCCAGCAATCTTAGTCAGGCGGGGGCGCTGAACTATGGCTACACCTTC

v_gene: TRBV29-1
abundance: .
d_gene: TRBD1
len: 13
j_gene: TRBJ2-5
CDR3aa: CSVRDSPRETQYF
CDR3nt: TGCAGCGTTCGGGACAGTCCTCGGGAGACCCAGTACTTC

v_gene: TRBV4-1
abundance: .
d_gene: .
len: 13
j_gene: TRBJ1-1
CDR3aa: CACSPSGGTEAFF
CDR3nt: TGCGCCTGCAGCCCTTCGGGGGGCACTGAAGCTTTCTTT

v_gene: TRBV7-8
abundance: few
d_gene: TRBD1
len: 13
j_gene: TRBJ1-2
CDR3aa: CASSSRTGSGYTF
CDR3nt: TGTGCCAGCAGCTCTCGGACAGGCTCTGGCTACACCTTC

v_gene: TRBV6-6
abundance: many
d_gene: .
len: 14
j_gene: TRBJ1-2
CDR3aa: CASSYYAAGYGYTF
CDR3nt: TGTGCCAGCAGTTACTATGCAGCGGGCTATGGCTACACCTTC

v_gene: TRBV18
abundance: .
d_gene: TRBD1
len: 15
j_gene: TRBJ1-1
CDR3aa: CVSSPAGTGRAEAFF
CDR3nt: TGTGTCAGCTCACCCGCCGGGACAGGGAGGGCTGAAGCTTTCTTT

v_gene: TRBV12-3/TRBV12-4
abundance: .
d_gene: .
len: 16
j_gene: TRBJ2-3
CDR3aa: CARSFKSGRGTDTQYF
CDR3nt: TGTGCCAGGAGTTTCAAGTCCGGGAGAGGCACAGATACGCAGTATTTT

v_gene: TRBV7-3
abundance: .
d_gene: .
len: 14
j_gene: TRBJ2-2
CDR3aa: CARSLNGVTGELFF
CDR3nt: TGTGCCCGCAGCTTAAATGGGGTCACCGGGGAGCTGTTTTTT

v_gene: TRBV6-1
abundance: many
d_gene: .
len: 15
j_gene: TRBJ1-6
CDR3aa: CASSERPGSNSPLHF
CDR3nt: TGTGCCAGCAGTGAACGGCCAGGGAGCAATTCACCCCTCCACTTT

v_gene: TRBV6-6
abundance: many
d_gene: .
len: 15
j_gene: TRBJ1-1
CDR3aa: CASSYSRGVGTEAFF
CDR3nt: TGTGCCAGCAGTTACTCGAGGGGAGTGGGCACTGAAGCTTTCTTT

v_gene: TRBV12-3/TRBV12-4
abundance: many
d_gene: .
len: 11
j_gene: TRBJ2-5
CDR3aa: CASSFLETQYF
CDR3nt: .

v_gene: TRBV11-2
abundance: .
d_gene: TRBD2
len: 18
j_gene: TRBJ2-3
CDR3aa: CASSLSWLARTSTDRQYF
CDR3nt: TGTGCCAGCAGCTTGTCCTGGCTAGCGAGGACTAGCACAGATAGGCAGTATTTT

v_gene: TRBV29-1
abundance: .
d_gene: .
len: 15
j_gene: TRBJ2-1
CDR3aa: CNVANRARVGHEQLF
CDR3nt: TGCAACGTTGCTAACAGGGCACGGGTCGGGCATGAGCAGCTCTTC

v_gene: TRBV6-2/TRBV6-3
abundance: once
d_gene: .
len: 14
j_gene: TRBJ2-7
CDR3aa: CASNYTTGSYEQYF
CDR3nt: TGTGCCAGCAATTACACGACAGGTTCCTACGAGCAGTACTTC

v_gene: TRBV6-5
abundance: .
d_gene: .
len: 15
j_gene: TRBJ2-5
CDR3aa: CASSFRDGPQETQYF
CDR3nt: TGTGCCAGCAGTTTCCGGGATGGACCACAAGAGACCCAGTACTTC

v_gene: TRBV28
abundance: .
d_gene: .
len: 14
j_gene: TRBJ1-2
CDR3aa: CASSRGSPGYGYTF
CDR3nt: TGTGCCAGCAGTCGAGGATCTCCAGGCTATGGCTACACCTTC

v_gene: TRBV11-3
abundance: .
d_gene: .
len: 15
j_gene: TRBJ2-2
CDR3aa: CASSLGPGFTGELFF
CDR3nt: TGTGCCAGCAGCTTAGGGCCAGGGTTCACCGGTGAGCTGTTTTTT

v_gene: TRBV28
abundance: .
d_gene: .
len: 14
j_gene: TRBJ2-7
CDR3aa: CASDSRQESYEQYF
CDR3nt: TGTGCCAGCGATTCACGGCAGGAGTCCTACGAGCAGTACTTC

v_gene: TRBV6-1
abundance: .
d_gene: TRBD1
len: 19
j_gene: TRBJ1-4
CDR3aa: CASSERSGTGPLHYEKLFF
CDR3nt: TGTGCCAGCAGTGAAAGGTCCGGGACAGGCCCACTTCACTATGAAAAACTGTTTTTT

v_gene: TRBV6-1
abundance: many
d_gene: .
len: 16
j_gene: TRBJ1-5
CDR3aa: CASSEHPLGANERQHF
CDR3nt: TGTGCCAGCAGTGAACATCCGTTAGGGGCTAATGAGCGCCAGCATTTT

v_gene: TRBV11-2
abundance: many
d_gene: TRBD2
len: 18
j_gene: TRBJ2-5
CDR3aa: CASSWGGASGRTDETQYF
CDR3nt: TGTGCCAGCAGCTGGGGGGGGGCTAGCGGGAGGACGGATGAGACCCAGTACTTC

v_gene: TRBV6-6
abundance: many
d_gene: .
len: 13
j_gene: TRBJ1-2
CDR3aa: CASSPESGYGYTF
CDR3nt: TGTGCCAGCAGTCCTGAATCGGGTTATGGCTACACCTTC

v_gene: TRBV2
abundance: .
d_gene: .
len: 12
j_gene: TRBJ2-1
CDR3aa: CASSETRLSQFF
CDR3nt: TGTGCCAGCAGTGAGACCAGATTGTCGCAGTTCTTC

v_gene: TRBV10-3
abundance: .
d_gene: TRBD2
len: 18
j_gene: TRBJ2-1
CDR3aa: CAISESGRTSGEDNEQFF
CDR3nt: TGTGCCATCAGTGAGTCGGGGCGAACTAGCGGCGAAGACAATGAGCAGTTCTTC

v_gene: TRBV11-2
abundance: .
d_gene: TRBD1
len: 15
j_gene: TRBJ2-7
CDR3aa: CTSNAVRDRAYEQYF
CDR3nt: TGTACCAGCAACGCTGTCCGGGACAGGGCCTACGAGCAGTACTTC

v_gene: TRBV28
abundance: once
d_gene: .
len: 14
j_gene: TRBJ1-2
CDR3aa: CASSSGGGAYGYTF
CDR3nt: TGTGCCAGCAGTTCTGGGGGGGGCGCCTATGGCTACACCTTC

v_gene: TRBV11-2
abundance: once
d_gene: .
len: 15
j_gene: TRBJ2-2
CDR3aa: CVSSRPRGATGELFF
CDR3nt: TGTGTTAGCAGCCGACCTAGGGGTGCCACTGGGGAGCTGTTTTTT

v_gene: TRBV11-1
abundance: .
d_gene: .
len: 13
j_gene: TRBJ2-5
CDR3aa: CASRLLGMETRYF
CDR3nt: TGTGCCAGCAGGTTATTAGGAATGGAGACCCGGTACTTC